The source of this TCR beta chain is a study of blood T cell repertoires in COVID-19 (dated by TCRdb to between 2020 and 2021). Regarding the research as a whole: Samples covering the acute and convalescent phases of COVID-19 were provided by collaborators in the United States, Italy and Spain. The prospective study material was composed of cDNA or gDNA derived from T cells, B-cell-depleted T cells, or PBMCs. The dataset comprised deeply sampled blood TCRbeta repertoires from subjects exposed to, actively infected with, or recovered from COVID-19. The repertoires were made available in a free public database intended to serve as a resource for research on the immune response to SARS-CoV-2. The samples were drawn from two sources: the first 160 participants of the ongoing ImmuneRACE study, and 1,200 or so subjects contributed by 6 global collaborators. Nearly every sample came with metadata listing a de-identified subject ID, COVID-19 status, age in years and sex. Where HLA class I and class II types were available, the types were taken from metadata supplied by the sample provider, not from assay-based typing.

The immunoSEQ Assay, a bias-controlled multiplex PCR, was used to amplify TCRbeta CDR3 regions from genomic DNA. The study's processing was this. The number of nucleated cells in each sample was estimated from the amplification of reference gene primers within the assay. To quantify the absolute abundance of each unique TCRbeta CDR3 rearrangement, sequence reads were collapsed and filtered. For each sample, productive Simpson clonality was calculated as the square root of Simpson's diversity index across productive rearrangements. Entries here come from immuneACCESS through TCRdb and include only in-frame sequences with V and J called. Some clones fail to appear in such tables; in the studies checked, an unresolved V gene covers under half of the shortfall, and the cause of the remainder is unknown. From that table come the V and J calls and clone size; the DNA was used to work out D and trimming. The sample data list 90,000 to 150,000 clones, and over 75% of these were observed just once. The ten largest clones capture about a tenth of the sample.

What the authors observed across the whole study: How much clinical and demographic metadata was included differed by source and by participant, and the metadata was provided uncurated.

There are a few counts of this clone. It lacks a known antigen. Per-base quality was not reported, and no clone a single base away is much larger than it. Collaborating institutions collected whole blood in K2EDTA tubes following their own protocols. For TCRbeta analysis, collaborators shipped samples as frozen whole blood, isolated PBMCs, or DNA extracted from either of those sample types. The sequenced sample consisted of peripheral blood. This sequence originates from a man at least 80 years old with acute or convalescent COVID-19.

The CDR3 protein is CASSLEGVRANTEAFF. The DNA sequence is as follows: TGCGCCAGCAGCTTGGAGGGAGTCCGGGCGAACACTGAAGCTTTCTTT. The V gene is TRBV5-1 and the J gene is TRBJ1-1, with no confidently assigned D gene. The CDR3 runs 16 amino acids, cysteine and phenylalanine included. Only the CDR3 DNA stays, 48 bases, in frame from base 1. Via the germline V gene, CDR1 is SGHRS and CDR2 YFSETQ. Trimming removed 0 bases from V and 1 base from J, leaving 13 bases between the germline ends.